This passage covers 13 T cell receptor beta chains from one sample sequenced in a study of T-cell reconstitution after alpha-beta-depleted transplantation in children. Regarding the study as a whole: T-cell counts and diversity were attributed mostly to newly produced T cells one year after transplant.

TCRbeta library preparation incorporated unique molecular identifiers. Each CDR3 protein is one row after TCRdb ran MiXCR on the PCR reads. The profile shows 250,000 to 300,000 distinct CDR3 sequences, less than 9.5% of them singletons. No antigens are known for them. The sample consisted of peripheral blood, taken 360 days after TCRalphabeta/CD19-depleted stem cell transplant. The receptors stem from a female patient aged 2-9 years who had a stem cell transplant for Fanconi anemia, so the T cells may come from the graft donor.

In its sample, this clonotype was seen many times. This chain connects TRBV20-1 to TRBJ2-5, with TRBD2 as a possible D gene (6 bases). This CDR3 spans 17 amino acids. CDR1 and CDR2 (germline): DFQATT, SNEGSKA (reference sequence). V lost 1 base, J lost 1 base, and 19 bases lay in between. For the CDR3, the DNA is TGCAGTGCTAGAGGCGTCTGGGGAGTTAGCGGCCAAGAGACCCAGTACTTC. It codes for CSARGVWGVSGQETQYF.

The table lists this clonotype with many counts. The chain combines TRBV20-1 with TRBJ1-1, with D possibly TRBD1 on 6 matching bases. The length of the CDR3 is 14 residues. V lost 3 bases and J 1 base, leaving 12 bases between the germline ends. CDR1 is DFQATT, CDR2 SNEGSKA, per germline (reference sequence). In nucleotides, the CDR3 is TGCAGTGCTAGGCGACAGGCAGAGAACACTGAAGCTTTCTTT. Its protein product is CSARRQAENTEAFF.

This clonotype occurred many times. The genes are TRBV28 and TRBJ1-1, with a possible D match to TRBD1 (6 bases). V lost 7 bases to trimming and J lost 4 bases, with 16 bases between them. The CDR3 contains 14 residues. CDR1 is MDHEN, CDR2 SYDVKM, per germline. The CDR3 DNA sequence: TGTGCCAGCAAAGGAGGGGGAGTCGGCACTGAAGCTTTCTTT. Residues: CASKGGGVGTEAFF.

J is TRBJ1-1 and V is TRBV18, with 11 bases aligning to TRBD1. The J segment lost 1 base and the V segment lost 4 bases, leaving 11 bases of the junction unmatched. The CDR3 length is 18 residues. Germline V gives CDR1 KGHSH, CDR2 LQKENI. The CDR3 nucleotides read TGTGCCAGCTCACTTCAACTCGGGACAGGGGGGCAGAACACTGAAGCTTTCTTT. It encodes CASSLQLGTGGQNTEAFF.

The table lists this clonotype with many counts. The V gene is TRBV10-3, the J gene TRBJ2-2; 8 positions match TRBD1. CDR1 is ENHRY, CDR2 SYGVKD, per germline. The CDR3 has 16 amino acids. The ends lost 2 bases at V and 8 bases at J; junction bases unmatched: 10. The CDR3 region has the DNA TGTGCCATCAGTGAGCCTGGACAGGGAGGAAGGGGGGAGCTGTTTTTT. Residues: CAISEPGQGGRGELFF.

This clonotype has ten or more counts. This chain uses TRBV18 with TRBJ2-7; D gene uncertain. Trimming pared 3 bases from V and 1 base from J, leaving 7 bases between. This CDR3 contains 13 residues. Germline V gives CDR1 KGHSH, CDR2 LQKENI. CDR3 sequence (DNA): TGTGCCAGCTCACCGGACCCGTCCTACGAGCAGTACTTC. Translation gives CASSPDPSYEQYF.

The chain uses TRBV4-2 and TRBJ2-5; 13 bases match TRBD2. Germline V CDR1 and CDR2: LGHNA, YNFKEQ. This CDR3 region has 18 residues. V trimming: 1 base; J trimming: 5 bases; junction bases outside the gene matches: 10. Here the CDR3 DNA reads TGTGCCAGCAGCCAAGTCACTAGCGGGGGGGCCAAAGCGGAGACCCAGTACTTC. Encoded protein: CASSQVTSGGAKAETQYF.

There are a few counts of this clonotype. The chain employs TRBV5-1 and TRBJ1-2, with a tentative D call TRBD1 (6 bases). The CDR3 runs to 15 residues. The germline CDR1 and CDR2 sequences are SGHRS and YFSETQ. Trimming left V 4 bases short and J 4 bases short, with 17 bases between. The CDR3 DNA follows: TGCGCCAGCAGCCTTACCGCCCAGGGGCGCTATGGCTACACCTTC. Protein sequence: CASSLTAQGRYGYTF.

J is TRBJ1-2 and V is TRBV3-1; D ambiguous. The length of the CDR3 is 14 residues. Per the germline V gene, CDR1 is LGHDT and CDR2 is YNNKEL (reference sequence). The V and J ends lost 2 bases and 5 bases respectively, with 12 bases between them. CDR3 coding DNA: TGTGCCAGCAGCCAAACTTGGGAAGATTATGGCTACACCTTC. It codes for CASSQTWEDYGYTF.

This clonotype was detected many times. V is TRBV7-2 and J is TRBJ2-3; 7 positions match TRBD2. Looked up from germline, CDR1 is SGHTA and CDR2 is FQGNSA. V dropped 5 bases and J dropped 4; count of bases not matched to a gene: 3. The CDR3 is 13 amino acids. CDR3 sequence (DNA): TGTGCCAGCAGCCGACTAGCCCCAGATACGCAGTATTTT. This gives the protein CASSRLAPDTQYF.

This clonotype was counted ten times or more. The chain links TRBV12-3 or TRBV12-4 to TRBJ1-3; D not resolved. This CDR3 region has 17 residues. Trimming removed 1 base from V and 0 bases from J, with 13 bases in between. The CDR3 DNA reads as TGTGCCAGCAGTTTAGAAAGAGCCGAGGGCTCTGGAAACACCATATATTTT. This sequence encodes CASSLERAEGSGNTIYF.

This clonotype was seen only a few times. V gene TRBV7-2 combines with J gene TRBJ2-7; D unresolved. Trimming took 1 base from V and 2 from J, leaving 15 bases between them. CDR3 size: 16 residues. Germline CDR1 SGHTA, CDR2 FQGNSA. CDR3 in amino acids: CASSLGRLRWAYEQYF. The CDR3 bases are TGTGCCAGCAGCTTAGGTCGTCTCAGGTGGGCCTACGAGCAGTACTTC.

This clonotype was seen ten or more times. J is TRBJ2-7 and V is TRBV20-1; 8 bases agree with TRBD2. The CDR3 runs 14 residues. V lost 6 bases to trimming and J lost 0 bases; unmatched junction nucleotides: 7. CDR1 is DFQATT and CDR2 is SNEGSKA in the germline V gene (reference sequence). DNA of the CDR3: TGCAGTGCAACATTAGCGGGGACCTCCTACGAGCAGTACTTC. It yields the protein CSATLAGTSYEQYF.